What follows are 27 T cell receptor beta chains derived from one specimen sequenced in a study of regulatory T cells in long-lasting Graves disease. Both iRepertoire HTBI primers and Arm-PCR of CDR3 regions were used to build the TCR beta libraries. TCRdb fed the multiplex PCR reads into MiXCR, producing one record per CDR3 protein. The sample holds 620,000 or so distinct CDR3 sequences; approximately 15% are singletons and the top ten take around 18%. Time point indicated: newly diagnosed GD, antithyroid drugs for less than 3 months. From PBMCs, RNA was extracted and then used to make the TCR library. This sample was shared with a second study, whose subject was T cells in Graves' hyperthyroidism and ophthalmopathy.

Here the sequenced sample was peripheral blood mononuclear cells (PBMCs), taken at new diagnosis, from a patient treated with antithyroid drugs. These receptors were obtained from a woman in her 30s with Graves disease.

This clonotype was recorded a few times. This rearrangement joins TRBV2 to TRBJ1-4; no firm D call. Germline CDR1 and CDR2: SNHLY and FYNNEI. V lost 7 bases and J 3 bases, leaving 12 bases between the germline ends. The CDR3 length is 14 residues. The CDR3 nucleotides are TGTGCCAGCAAACCCAAGGCCGCTAATGAAAAACTGTTTTTT. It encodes CASKPKAANEKLFF.

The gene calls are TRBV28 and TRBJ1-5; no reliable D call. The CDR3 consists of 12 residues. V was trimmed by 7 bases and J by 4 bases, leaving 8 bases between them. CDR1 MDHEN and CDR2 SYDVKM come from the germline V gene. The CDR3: CASNRFNQPQHF. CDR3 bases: TGTGCCAGCAACAGATTTAATCAGCCCCAGCATTTT.

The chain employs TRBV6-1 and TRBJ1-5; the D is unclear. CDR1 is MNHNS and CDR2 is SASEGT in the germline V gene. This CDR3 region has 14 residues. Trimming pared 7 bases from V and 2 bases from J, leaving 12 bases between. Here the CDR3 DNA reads TGTGCCAGCATGAAGGAGGGTCGCAATCAGCCCCAGCATTTT. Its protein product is CASMKEGRNQPQHF.

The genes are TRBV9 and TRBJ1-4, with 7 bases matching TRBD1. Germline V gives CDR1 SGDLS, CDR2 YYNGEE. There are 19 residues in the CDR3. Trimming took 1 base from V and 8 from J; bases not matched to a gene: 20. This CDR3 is CASSVTGGGGPTRMEKLFF. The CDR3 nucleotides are TGTGCCAGCAGCGTAACTGGAGGGGGCGGCCCTACTAGAATGGAAAAACTGTTTTTT.

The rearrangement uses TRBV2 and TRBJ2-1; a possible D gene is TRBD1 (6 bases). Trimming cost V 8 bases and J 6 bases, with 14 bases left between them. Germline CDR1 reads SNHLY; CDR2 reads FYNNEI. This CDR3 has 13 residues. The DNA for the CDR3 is TGTGCCAGCGAACAGGGTTTAGGCAATGAGCAGTTCTTC. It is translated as CASEQGLGNEQFF. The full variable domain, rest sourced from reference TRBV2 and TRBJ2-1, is EPEVTQTPSHQVTQMGQEVILRCVPISNHLYFYWYRQILGQKVEFLVSFYNNEISEKSEIFDDQFSVERPDGSNFTLKIRSTKLEDSAMYFCASEQGLGNEQFFGPGTRLTVL.

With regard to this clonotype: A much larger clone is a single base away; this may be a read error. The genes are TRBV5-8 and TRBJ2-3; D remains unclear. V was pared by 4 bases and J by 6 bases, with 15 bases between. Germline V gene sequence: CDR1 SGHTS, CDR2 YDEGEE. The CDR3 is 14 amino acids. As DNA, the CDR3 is TGTGCCAGCAGCACTCTCAAGACTTGGGATACGCAGTATTTT. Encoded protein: CASSTLKTWDTQYF.

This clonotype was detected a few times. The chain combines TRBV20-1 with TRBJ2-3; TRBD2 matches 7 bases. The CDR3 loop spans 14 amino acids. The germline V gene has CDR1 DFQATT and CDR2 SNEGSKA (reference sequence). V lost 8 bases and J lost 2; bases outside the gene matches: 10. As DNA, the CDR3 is TGCAGTCCTAAGTCTAGCGGCCTCACAGATACGCAGTATTTT. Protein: CSPKSSGLTDTQYF.

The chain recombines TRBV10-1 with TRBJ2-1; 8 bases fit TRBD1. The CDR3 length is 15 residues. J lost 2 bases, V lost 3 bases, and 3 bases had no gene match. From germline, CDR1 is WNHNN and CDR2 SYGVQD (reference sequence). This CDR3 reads CASSDTGQAYNEQFF. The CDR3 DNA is TGCGCCAGCAGTGACACGGGACAGGCCTACAATGAGCAGTTCTTC.

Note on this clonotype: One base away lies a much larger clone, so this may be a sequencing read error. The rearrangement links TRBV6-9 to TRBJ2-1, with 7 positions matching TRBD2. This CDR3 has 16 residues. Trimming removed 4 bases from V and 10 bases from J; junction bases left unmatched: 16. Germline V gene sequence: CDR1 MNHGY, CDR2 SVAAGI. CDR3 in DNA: TGTGCCAGCAGTTCTTTTGGGGGAGGGAATCCTTACGAGCAGTTCTTC. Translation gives CASSSFGGGNPYEQFF.

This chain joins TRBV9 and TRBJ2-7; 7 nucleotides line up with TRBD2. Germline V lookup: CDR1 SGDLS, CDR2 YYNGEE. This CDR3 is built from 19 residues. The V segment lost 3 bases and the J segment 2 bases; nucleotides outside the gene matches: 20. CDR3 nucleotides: TGTGCCAGCAGCGGCAACATGGCTAGCGGTCCCCACCCGCCCTACGAGCAGTACTTC. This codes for CASSGNMASGPHPPYEQYF.

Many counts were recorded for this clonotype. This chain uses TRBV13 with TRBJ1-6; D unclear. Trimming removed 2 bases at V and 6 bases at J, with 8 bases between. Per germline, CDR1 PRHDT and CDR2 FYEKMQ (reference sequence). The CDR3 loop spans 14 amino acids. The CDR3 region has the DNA TGTGCCAGCAGCTTAAGGCAGACTAATTCACCCCTCCACTTT. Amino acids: CASSLRQTNSPLHF.

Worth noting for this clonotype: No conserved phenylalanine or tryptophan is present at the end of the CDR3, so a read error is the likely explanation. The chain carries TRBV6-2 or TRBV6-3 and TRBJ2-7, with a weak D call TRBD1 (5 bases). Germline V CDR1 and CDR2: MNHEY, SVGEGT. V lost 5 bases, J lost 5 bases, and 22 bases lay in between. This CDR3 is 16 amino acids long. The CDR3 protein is CASSDLPGQGTDEQYL. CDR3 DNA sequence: TGTGCCAGCAGTGATTTACCGGGTCAGGGCACTGACGAGCAGTACCTC.

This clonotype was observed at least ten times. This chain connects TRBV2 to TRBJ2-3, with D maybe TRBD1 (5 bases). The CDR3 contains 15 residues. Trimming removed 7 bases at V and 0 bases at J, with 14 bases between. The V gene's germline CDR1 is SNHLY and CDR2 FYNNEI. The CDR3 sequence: CASIRDRRSTDTQYF. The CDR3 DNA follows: TGTGCCAGCATCAGAGACAGACGTAGCACAGATACGCAGTATTTT. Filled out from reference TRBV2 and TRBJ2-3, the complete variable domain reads EPEVTQTPSHQVTQMGQEVILRCVPISNHLYFYWYRQILGQKVEFLVSFYNNEISEKSEIFDDQFSVERPDGSNFTLKIRSTKLEDSAMYFCASIRDRRSTDTQYFGPGTRLTVL.

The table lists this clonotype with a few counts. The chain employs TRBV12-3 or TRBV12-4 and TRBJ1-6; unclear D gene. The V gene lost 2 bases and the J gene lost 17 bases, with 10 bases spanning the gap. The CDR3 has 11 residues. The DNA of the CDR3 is TGTGCCAGCAGTTTACGCGGAAGGATCCACTTT. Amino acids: CASSLRGRIHF.

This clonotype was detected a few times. This chain's CDR3 is CASTPRTGEQYF. As DNA, the CDR3 is TGTGCCAGCACCCCTCGCACCGGCGAGCAGTACTTC. This sequence joins TRBV27 and TRBJ2-7; D ambiguous. Between the trimmed V and J ends, which lost 7 bases and 6 bases, there was a span of 13 bases. The CDR3 covers 12 residues. The germline CDR1 and CDR2 sequences are MNHEY and SMNVEV (reference sequence).

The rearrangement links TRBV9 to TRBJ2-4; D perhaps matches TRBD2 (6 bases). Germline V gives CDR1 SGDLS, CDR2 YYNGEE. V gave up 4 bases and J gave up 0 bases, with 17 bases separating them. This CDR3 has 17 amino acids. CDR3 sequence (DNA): TGTGCCAGCAGCACCAGACTAGTCCACTTAGCCAAAAACATTCAGTACTTC. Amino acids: CASSTRLVHLAKNIQYF.

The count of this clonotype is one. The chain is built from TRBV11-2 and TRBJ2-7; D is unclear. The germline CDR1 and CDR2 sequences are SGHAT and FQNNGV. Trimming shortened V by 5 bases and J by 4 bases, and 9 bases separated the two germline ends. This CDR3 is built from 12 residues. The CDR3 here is CASSHGMYEQYF. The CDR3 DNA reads TGTGCCAGCAGCCACGGAATGTACGAGCAGTACTTC.

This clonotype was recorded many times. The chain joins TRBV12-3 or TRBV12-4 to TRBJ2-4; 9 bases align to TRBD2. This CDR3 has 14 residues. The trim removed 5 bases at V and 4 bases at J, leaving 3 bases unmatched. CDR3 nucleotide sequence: TGTGCCAGCAGTCTTAGCGGGAGTAAAAACATTCAGTACTTC. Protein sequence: CASSLSGSKNIQYF.

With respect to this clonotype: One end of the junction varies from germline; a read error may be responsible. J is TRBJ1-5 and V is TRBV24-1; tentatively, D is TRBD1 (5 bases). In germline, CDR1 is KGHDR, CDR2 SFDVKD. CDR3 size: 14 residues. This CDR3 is CATSDSAGNQPRHF. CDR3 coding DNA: TGTGCCACCAGTGATTCGGCAGGGAATCAGCCCCGGCATTTT.

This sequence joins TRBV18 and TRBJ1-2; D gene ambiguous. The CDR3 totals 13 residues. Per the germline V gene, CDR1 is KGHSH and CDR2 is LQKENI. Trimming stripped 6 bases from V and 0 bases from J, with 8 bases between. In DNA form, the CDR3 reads TGTGCCAGCTCGGCAGAACCTAACTATGGCTACACCTTC. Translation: CASSAEPNYGYTF.

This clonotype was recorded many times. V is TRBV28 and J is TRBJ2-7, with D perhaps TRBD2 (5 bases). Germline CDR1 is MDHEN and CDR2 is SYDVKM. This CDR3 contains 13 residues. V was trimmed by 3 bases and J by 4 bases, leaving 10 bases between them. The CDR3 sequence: CASSLGWRYEQYF. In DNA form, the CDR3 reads TGTGCCAGCAGTTTGGGTTGGAGGTACGAGCAGTACTTC.

The CDR3 DNA reads TGCAGTGCCTCTCCATTGGTGGCTGAAGCTTTCTTT. Translating gives CSASPLVAEAFF. The chain employs TRBV20-1 and TRBJ1-1; D uncertain. Trimming took 6 bases from V and 6 from J, leaving 14 bases between them. Per the germline V gene, CDR1 is DFQATT and CDR2 is SNEGSKA (reference sequence). The length of the CDR3 is 12 residues.

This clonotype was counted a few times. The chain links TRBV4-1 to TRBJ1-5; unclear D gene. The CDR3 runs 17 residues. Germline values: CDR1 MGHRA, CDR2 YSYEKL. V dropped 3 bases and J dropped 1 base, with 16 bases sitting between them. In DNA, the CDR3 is TGCGCCAGCAGCCATATTATGGTGCAGGCGAGCAATCAGCCCCAGCATTTT. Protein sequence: CASSHIMVQASNQPQHF.

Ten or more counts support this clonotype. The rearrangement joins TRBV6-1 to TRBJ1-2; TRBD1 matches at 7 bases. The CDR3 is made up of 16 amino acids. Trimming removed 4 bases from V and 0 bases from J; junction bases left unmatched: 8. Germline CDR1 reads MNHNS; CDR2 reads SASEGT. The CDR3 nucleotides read TGTGCCAGCAGTGGACAGGGAGGATCCGCTAACTATGGCTACACCTTC. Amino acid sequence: CASSGQGGSANYGYTF.

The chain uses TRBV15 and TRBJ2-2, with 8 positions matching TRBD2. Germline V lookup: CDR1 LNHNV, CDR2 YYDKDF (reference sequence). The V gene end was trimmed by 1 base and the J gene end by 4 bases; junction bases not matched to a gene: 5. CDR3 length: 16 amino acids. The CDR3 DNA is TGTGCCACCAGCAGAGGATTAGCGGGGTCCACCGGGGAGCTGTTTTTT. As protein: CATSRGLAGSTGELFF.

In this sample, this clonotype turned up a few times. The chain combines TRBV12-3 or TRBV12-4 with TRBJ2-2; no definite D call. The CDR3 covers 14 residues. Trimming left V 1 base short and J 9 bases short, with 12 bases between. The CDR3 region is CASSLVVGSWELFF. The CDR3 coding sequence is TGTGCCAGCAGTTTAGTAGTTGGCTCCTGGGAGCTGTTTTTT.

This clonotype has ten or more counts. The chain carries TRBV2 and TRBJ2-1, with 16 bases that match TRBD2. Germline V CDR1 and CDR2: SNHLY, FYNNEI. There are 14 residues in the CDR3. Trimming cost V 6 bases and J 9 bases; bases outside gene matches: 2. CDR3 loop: CASRGTSGRGEQFF. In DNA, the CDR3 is TGTGCCAGCAGGGGGACTAGCGGGAGGGGTGAGCAGTTCTTC.